This TCR beta chain was captured in a study of T cells after yellow fever vaccination (dated by TCRdb to about 2019). In the study overall: Libraries from fractions with low cell numbers were prepared with the SMART-Seq v4 Ultra Low Input RNA kit. To track T-cell clones before and after primary and booster YFV17D yellow fever vaccination, bulk TCR alpha and beta repertoires were sequenced longitudinally. Two healthy male donors made up the cohort, one aged 18 to 29 years and the other aged 30 to 40 years. Bulk PBMC replicates and cell subsets were isolated from blood drawn at multiple timepoints before and after both primary and secondary immunization. Broad study findings and their caveats: The secondary T-cell response was found to be weaker but faster than the primary response, with a peak reached on day 5 rather than on day 15. A small share of clonotypes was detected in both CD4 and CD8 compartments, with the overlap likely arising from convergent recombination. After the booster, most of the clones that had expanded following primary vaccination were detected again (almost 98% of CD4 and roughly nine tenths of CD8), which suggests that memory was broadly maintained. FACS-sorted repertoires could contain abundant contaminating clonotypes from the bulk population, so computational filtering was required. The study included only a couple of donors, which limits how far the findings can be generalized.

From the germline V gene, CDR1 is MGHRA and CDR2 is YSYEKL. V lost 1 base and J lost 4 bases; the stretch between them is 10 bases long. The cysteine opens and the phenylalanine closes a CDR3 of 14 amino acids. This entry keeps only the CDR3 DNA: 42 bases, framed from base 1. TCR cDNA was synthesized by 5'RACE template switching, which introduced a universal primer site and unique molecular identifiers. Priming of cDNA synthesis was performed from both the TCR alpha and TCR beta constant segments. Libraries were amplified in two PCR steps, with sample barcodes and sequencing adapters added in the second step. Sequencing of libraries was performed on Illumina HiSeq 2500 (2x100 bp) or NovaSeq (2x150 bp). In the authors' own workflow: MIGEC handled demultiplexing of reads and collapsing into UMI consensus sequences, while MiXCR performed V(D)J alignment. Using edgeR on replicate PBMC samples, clonotypes were called vaccine-responding if FDR was below 0.01 and the log2 fold change was above 5 up to day 15. Bulk clonotypes were assigned CD4 or CD8 identity according to which sequenced CD4 or CD8 repertoire held them at higher abundance. In-frame beta chains were kept once TCRdb had trimmed the public reads at Q25 with fastp and called clones with MiXCR. Here each entry gathers all rows of one CDR3 protein and keeps the most common genes and DNA. These V and J calls derive from TCRdb rather than the authors' analysis. The sample table records over 150,000 distinct CDR3 sequences; 6% to 7.5% of these occur just once. The leading ten clones occupy about 2.5% of the sample.

Points on this clonotype: Its target antigen remains unknown. The input lacks base qualities; no much larger clone sits a single base away.

The treatment or condition label on this specimen signifies: live attenuated yellow fever vaccine strain. A standard Ficoll-Paque protocol was used to isolate PBMCs from peripheral blood. CD4 and CD8 T-cell fractions were isolated with Dynabeads CD4 and CD8 positive selection kits. RNA was extracted with TriZol from bulk PBMCs, CD4 and CD8 fractions, and dextramer-positive and dextramer-negative fractions. This TCR derives from a man younger than 35 who received the YFV17D yellow fever vaccine. Sample: CD4+ T cells sorted from PBMCs, taken less than 6 days after the first yellow fever vaccination. Rearrangement joined TRBV4-1 to TRBJ1-1; a tentative D call is TRBD1 (6 bases match). The DNA sequence follows: TGCGCCAGCAGCCAAGTTCAGGGGAGCACTGAAGCTTTCTTT. This codes for CASSQVQGSTEAFF.